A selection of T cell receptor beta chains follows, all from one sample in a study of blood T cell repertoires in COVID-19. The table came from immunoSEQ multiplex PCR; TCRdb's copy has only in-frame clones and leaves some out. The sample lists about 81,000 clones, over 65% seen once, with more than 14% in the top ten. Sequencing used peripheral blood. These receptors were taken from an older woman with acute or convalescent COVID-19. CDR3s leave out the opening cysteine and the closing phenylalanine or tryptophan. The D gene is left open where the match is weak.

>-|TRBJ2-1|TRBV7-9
ASSLPAGSYNEQF
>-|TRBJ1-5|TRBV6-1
ASSEGGGPGQPQH
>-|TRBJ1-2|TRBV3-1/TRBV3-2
ASSQVRNSLVYGYT
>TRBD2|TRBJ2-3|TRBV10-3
AINKRAGGGTDTQY
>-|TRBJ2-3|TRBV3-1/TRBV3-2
ASSQSTISTDTQY
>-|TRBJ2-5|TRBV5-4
ASSPPSGSETQY
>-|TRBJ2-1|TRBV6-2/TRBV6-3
ASSSPPRVVNYEQF
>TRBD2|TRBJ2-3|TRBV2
ASSTWTRDTQY
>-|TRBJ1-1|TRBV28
ASSSFRVDMNTEAF
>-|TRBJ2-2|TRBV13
ASSSPGRYTGELF
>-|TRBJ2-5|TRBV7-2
ASSPNLGSGGAQY
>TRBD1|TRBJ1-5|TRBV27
ASSFFGTGGLSQPQH
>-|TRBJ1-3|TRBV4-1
ASSQDPNSGNTIY
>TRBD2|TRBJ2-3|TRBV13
ASSPRTSRLTLGTQY
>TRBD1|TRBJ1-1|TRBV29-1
SVWTGNTEAF
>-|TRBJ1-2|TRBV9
ASSVGAGSSGAYGYT
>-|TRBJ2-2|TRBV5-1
ASSIGATGELF
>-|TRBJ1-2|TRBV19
ASSQSPPYGYT
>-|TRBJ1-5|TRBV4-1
ASSQRTEDQPQH
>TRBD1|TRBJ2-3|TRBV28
ASSLTGGGDTQY
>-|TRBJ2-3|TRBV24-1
ATSDAYTDTQY
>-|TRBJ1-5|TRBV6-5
ASSSSRRRDNQPQH
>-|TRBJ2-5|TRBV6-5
ASSDNTGKQETQY
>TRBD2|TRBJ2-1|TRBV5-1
ASSLVPTSGGSHRSYNEQF
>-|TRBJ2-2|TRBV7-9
ASSLGKVGRPNTGELF
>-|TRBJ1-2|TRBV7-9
ASSLATVPSYGYT
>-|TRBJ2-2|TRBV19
ASSHTGPKGGGELF
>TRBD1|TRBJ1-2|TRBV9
ASSVAIGQGGGGYT
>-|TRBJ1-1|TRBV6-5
ASSYSGGVTEAF
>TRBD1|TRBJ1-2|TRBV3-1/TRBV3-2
ASSPRDRGDYGYT
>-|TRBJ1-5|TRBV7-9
ASSPGQGQPQH
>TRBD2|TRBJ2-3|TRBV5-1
ASSPSRRLAGADTQY
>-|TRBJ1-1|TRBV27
ASQRYGEVAEAF
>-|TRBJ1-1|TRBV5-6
ASSAGRSNTEAF
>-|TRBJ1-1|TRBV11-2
ASRTQERTWMNTEAF
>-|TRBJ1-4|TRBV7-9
ASSLAAATNEKLF